Each of the 3 T cell receptor beta chains below was sequenced from the same sample in a study of Ad26.COV2.S vaccination and SARS-CoV-2 variants. Using immunoSEQ multiplex PCR, the repertoire was profiled, and TCRdb retains in-frame clones only, with some absent. The table records some 330,000 clones, almost 90% of them present only once. Treatment here: roughly 20 received Ad26.COV2.S at low or high dose, single or two shots; 5 received placebo; per-sample allocation not given. Sampling took place 63 days after the first vaccine or placebo injection. Sequences were derived from peripheral blood, sampled in a trial of Ad26.COV2.S vaccine versus placebo. The receptor source for this set is a person aged 18-60 years who received the Ad26.COV2.S COVID-19 vaccine or a placebo.

This sequence joins TRBV11-3 and TRBJ2-5; 7 nucleotides align to TRBD1. Looked up from germline, CDR1 is SGHNT and CDR2 is YENEEA. Losses at the gene ends were 7 bases for V and 1 base for J; bases not matched to a gene: 6. The CDR3 extends over 14 amino acids. The CDR3 region is CASTPRDSQETQYF. In DNA form, the CDR3 reads TGTGCCAGCACCCCCCGGGACAGCCAAGAGACCCAGTACTTC.

This chain joins TRBV4-3 and TRBJ2-1; D not certain. CDR1 is LGHNA and CDR2 is YSLEER in the germline V gene. The CDR3 spans 14 residues. V was trimmed by 0 bases and J by 6 bases, leaving 9 bases between them. CDR3 bases: TGCGCCAGCAGCCAAGATTCGGATCCCAATGAGCAGTTCTTC. Its translation: CASSQDSDPNEQFF.

This chain links TRBV5-1 with TRBJ2-7; TRBD1 matches at 7 bases. Trimming removed 4 bases from V and 3 bases from J; junction bases left unmatched: 7. There are 14 residues in the CDR3. Germline lookup yields CDR1 SGHRS and CDR2 YFSETQ. The CDR3 protein is CASSPTGTDYEQYF. The CDR3 nucleotides read TGCGCCAGCAGCCCTACCGGGACAGACTACGAGCAGTACTTC.